This note documents a single T cell receptor beta chain sequence. Its antigen is undetermined. Some clones are missing from TCRdb's copy, which holds only in-frame ones; the method was immunoSEQ multiplex PCR. The repertoire holds around 150,000 clones, with approximately 88% as singletons. The source of the sample is a study of cytomegalovirus exposure and HLA in healthy donors. Study-wide results and caveats: There were 150 to 200 TCR beta chains listed as cytomegalovirus-associated.

The J segment lost 3 bases and the V segment lost 4 bases, leaving 10 bases of the junction unmatched. The germline V gene encodes CDR1 SGDLS and CDR2 YYNGEE. The CDR3 consists of 18 residues. The specimen sequenced was PBMCs. The chain combines TRBV9 with TRBJ2-5; 15 bases match TRBD2. The sequence was obtained from a man aged 25-45 years in good health and CMV-seropositive. CDR3 nucleotides: TGTGCCAGCAGCCCCCGGGGACTAGCGGGGGGCCGGGAAGAGACCCAGTACTTC. Its translation is CASSPRGLAGGREETQYF.